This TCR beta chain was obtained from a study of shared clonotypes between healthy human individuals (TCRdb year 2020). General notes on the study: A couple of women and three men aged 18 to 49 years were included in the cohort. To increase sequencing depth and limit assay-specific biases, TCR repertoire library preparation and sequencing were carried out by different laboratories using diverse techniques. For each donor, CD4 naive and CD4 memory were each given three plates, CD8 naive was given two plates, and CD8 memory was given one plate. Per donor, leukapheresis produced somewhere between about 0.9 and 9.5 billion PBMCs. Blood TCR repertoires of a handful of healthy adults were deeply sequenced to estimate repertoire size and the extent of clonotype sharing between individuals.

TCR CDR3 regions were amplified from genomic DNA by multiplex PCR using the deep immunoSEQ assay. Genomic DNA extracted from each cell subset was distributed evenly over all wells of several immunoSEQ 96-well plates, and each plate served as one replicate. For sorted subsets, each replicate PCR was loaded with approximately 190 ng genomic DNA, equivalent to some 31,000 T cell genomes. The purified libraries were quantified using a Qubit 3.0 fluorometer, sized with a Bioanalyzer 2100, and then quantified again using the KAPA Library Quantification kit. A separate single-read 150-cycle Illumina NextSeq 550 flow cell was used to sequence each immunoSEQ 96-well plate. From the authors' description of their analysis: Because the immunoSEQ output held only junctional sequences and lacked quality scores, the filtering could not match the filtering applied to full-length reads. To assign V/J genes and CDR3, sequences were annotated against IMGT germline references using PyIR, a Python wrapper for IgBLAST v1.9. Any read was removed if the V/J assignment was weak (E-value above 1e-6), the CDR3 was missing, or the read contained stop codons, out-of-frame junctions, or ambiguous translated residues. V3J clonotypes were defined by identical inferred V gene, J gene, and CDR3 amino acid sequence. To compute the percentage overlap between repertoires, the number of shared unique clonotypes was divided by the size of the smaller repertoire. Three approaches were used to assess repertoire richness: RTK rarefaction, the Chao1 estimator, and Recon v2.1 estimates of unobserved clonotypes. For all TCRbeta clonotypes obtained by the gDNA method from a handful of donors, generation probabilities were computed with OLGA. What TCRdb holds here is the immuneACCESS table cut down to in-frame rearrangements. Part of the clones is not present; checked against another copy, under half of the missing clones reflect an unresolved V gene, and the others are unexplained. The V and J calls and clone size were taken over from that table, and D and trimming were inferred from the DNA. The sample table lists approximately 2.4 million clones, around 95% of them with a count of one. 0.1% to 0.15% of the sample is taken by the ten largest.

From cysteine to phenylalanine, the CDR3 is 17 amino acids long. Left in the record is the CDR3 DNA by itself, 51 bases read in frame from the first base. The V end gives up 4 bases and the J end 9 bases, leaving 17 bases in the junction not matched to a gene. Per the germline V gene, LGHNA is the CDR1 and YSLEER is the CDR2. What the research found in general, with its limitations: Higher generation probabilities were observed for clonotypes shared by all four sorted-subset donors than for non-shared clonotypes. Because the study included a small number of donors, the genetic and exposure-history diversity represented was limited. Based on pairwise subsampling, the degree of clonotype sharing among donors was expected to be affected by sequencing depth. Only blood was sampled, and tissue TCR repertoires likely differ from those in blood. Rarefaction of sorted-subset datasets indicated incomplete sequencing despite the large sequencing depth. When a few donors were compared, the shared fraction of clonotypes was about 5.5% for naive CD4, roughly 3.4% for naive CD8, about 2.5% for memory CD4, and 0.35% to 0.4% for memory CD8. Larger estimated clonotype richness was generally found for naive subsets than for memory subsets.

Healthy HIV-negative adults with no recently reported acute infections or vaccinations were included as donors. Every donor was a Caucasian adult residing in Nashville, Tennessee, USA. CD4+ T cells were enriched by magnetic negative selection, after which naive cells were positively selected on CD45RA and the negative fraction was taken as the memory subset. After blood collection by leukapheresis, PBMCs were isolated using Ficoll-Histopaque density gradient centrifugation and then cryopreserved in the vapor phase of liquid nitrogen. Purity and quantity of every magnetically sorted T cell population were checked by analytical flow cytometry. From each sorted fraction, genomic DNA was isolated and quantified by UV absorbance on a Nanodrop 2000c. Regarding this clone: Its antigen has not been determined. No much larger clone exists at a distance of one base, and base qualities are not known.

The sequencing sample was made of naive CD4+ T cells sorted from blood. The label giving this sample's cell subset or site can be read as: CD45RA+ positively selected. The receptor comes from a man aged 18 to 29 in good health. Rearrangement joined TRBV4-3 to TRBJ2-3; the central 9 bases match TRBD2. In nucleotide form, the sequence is TGCGCCAGCAGCCTCTGGGGGCTAGCGGGGATTCTCGAGACGCAGTATTTT. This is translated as CASSLWGLAGILETQYF.